The T cell receptor beta chain under discussion was sequenced for a study of T cells after yellow fever vaccination. The V gene's germline CDR1 is DFQATT and CDR2 SNEGSKA (reference sequence). This CDR3 contains 11 residues. Trimming cost V 6 bases and J 9 bases, with 12 bases left between them. 5'RACE template switching added a universal primer site and UMIs to TCR cDNA. TCRdb redid the calling of the 5' RACE reads with MiXCR, one entry per CDR3 protein. The sample comprises 95,000 to 150,000 distinct CDR3 sequences, roughly 15% of which are singletons, and roughly 41% rests with the top ten. This sequence joins TRBV20-1 and TRBJ2-1, with D tentatively TRBD2 (5 bases). The sequence was obtained from a man aged 18 to 35 who received the YFV17D yellow fever vaccine. Sample: CD8+ T cells sorted from PBMCs, taken 5 days after the yellow fever booster vaccination. The CDR3 sequence: CSAPWSGEQFF. As DNA, the CDR3 is TGCAGTGCCCCCTGGAGCGGTGAGCAGTTCTTC.